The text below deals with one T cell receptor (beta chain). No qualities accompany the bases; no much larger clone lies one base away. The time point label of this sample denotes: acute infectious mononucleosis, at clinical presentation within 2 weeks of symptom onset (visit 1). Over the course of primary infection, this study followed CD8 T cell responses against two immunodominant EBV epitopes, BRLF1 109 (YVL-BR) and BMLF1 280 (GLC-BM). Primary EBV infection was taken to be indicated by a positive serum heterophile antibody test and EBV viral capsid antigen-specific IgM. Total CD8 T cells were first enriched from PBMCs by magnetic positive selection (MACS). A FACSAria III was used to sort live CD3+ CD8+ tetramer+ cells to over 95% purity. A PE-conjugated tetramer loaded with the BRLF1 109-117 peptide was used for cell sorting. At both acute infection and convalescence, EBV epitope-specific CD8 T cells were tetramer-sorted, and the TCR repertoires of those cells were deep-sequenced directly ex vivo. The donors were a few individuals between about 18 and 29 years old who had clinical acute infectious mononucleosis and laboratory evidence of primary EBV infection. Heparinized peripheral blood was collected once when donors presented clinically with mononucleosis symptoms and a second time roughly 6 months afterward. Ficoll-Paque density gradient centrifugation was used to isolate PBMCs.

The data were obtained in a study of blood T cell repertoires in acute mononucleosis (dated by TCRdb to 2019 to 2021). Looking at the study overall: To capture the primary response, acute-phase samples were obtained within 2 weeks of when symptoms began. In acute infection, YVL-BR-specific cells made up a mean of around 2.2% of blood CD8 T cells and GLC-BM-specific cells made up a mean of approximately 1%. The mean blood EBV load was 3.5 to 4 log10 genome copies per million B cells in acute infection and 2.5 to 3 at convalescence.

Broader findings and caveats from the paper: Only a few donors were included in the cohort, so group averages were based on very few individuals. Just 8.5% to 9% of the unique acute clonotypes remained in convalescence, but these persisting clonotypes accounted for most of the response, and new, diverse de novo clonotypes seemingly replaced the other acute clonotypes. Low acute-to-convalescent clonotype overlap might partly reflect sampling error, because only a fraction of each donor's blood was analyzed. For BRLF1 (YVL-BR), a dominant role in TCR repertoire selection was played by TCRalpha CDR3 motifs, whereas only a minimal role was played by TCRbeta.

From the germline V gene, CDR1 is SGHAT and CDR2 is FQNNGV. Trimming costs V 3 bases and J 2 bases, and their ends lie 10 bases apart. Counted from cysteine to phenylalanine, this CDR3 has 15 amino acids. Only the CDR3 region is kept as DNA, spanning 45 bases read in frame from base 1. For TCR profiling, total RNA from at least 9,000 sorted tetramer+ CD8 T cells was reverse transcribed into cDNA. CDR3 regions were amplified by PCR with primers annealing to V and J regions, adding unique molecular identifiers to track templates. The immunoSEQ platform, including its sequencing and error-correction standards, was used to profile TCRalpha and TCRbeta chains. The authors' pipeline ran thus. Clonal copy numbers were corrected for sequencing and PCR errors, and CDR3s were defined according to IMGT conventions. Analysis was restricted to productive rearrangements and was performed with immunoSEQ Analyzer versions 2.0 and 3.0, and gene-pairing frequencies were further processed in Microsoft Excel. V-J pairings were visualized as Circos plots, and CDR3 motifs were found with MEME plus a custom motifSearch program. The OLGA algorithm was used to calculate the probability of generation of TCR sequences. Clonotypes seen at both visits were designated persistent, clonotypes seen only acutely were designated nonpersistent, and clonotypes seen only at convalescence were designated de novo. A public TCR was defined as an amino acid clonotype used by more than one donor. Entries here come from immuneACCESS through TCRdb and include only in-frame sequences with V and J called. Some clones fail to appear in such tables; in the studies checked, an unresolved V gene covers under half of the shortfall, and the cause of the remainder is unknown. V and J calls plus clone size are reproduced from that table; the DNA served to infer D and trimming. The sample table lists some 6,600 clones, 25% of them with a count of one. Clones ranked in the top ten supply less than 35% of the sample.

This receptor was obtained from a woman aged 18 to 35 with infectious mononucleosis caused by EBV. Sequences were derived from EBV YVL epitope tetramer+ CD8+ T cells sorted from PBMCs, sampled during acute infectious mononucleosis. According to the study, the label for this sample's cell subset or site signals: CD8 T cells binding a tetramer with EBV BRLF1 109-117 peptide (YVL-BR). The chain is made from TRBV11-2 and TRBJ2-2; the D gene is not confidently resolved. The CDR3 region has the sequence CASSLQVFNTGELFF. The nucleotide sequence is TGTGCCAGCAGCTTGCAAGTATTCAACACCGGGGAGCTGTTTTTT.